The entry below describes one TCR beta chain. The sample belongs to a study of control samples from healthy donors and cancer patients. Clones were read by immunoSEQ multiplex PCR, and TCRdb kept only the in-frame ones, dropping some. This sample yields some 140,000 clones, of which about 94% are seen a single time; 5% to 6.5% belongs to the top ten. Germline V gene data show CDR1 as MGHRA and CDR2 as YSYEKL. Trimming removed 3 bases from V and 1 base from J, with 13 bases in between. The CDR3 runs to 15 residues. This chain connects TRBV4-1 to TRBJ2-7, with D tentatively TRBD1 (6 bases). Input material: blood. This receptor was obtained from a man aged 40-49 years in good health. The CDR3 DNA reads TGCGCCAGCAGCCAGGGGACACTAGTATCCTACGAGCAGTACTTC. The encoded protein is CASSQGTLVSYEQYF.